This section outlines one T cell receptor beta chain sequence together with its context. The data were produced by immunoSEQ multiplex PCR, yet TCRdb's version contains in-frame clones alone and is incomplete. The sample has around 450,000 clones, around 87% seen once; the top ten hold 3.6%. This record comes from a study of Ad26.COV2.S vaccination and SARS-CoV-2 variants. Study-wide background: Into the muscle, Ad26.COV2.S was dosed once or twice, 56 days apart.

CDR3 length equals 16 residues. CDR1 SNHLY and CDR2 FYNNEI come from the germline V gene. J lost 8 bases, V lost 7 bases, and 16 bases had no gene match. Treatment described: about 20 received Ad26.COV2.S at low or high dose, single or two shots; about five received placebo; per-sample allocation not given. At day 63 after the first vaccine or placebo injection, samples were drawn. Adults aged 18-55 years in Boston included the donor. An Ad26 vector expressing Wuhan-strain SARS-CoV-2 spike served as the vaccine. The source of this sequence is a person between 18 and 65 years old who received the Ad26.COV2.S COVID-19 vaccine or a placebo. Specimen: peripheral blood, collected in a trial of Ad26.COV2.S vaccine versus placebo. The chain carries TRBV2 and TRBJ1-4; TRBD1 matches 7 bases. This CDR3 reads CASNQDRFMAEEKLFF. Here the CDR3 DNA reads TGTGCCAGCAATCAGGACAGGTTCATGGCGGAGGAAAAACTGTTTTTT.